This is a list of T cell receptor beta chains from one sample in a study of response to subunit inactivated influenza vaccine. TCRdb called the RT-PCR reads again in MiXCR, with one record for every CDR3 protein. The sample carries about 620,000 distinct CDR3 sequences, roughly 10% recorded once. This material consisted of PBMCs from blood, taken on the day of vaccination. These receptors came from a man in his forties or fifties who received an inactivated influenza vaccine. The CDR3 runs from the conserved cysteine through the conserved F or W. The D gene is left open where the match is weak. A clone size is listed for some rows: how often the clone was seen (once, few, many), or a class if it is expanded.

J gene,V gene,D gene,clone size,CDR3 protein,CDR3 DNA
TRBJ2-2,TRBV6-5,-,few,CASSYSSDTTGGELFF,TGTGCCAGCAGTTACTCGTCTGATACCACGGGGGGGGAGCTGTTTTTT
TRBJ2-1,TRBV7-9,-,few,CASSLLSEQFF,TGTGCCAGCAGCCTCCTCTCTGAGCAGTTCTTC
TRBJ1-2,TRBV27,-,-,CASSRSGQTNYGYTF,TGTGCCAGCAGTCGTAGCGGACAGACTAACTATGGCTACACCTTC
TRBJ1-6,TRBV7-2,-,-,CASSQQGPDSPLHF,TGTGCCAGCAGCCAACAGGGTCCGGATTCACCCCTCCACTTT
TRBJ2-3,TRBV7-2,-,once,CASSLVASRRTDTQYF,TGTGCCAGCAGCCTCGTGGCTAGCAGACGCACAGATACGCAGTATTTT
TRBJ2-3,TRBV12-3/TRBV12-4,-,few,CASSFWTTGTDTQYF,TGTGCCAGCAGTTTTTGGACTACAGGCACAGATACGCAGTATTTT
TRBJ2-1,TRBV10-1,-,many,CASSDVYNEQFF,TGCGCCAGCAGTGATGTTTACAATGAGCAGTTCTTC
TRBJ2-7,TRBV6-5,-,few,CASSYSIGRAHEQYF,TGTGCCAGCAGTTACTCGATTGGTAGGGCCCACGAGCAGTACTTC
TRBJ2-5,TRBV10-3,TRBD2,-,CASRVSGRAGQETQYF,TGTGCCAGCCGAGTTAGCGGGAGGGCCGGCCAAGAGACCCAGTACTTC
TRBJ1-1,TRBV6-5,-,few,CASSYSNGATEAFF,TGTGCCAGCAGTTACTCGAACGGGGCTACTGAAGCTTTCTTT
TRBJ2-1,TRBV20-1,-,-,CSAKSPASSWNEQFF,TGCAGTGCTAAATCCCCAGCTTCGTCTTGGAATGAGCAGTTCTTC
TRBJ2-3,TRBV5-1,TRBD2,few,CASSLDPSGGSMAQYF,TGCGCCAGCAGCTTGGATCCTAGCGGGGGGTCGATGGCGCAGTATTTT
TRBJ1-6,TRBV12-3/TRBV12-4,-,many,CASSLRVAGPLHF,TGTGCCAGCAGTTTAAGGGTCGCGGGACCCCTCCACTTT
TRBJ2-3,TRBV5-1,-,-,CASRDSRSTDTQYF,TGCGCCAGCAGGGACAGCCGAAGCACAGATACGCAGTATTTT
TRBJ2-3,TRBV4-2,-,-,CASSQNPTARDTQYF,TGTGCCAGCAGCCAAAATCCGACCGCCCGGGATACGCAGTATTTT
TRBJ1-5,TRBV20-1,-,-,CSAAEGPRQPQHF,TGCAGTGCCGCTGAAGGGCCTCGGCAGCCCCAGCATTTT
TRBJ2-1,TRBV12-3/TRBV12-4,TRBD2,-,CASSLGATSGRTYNEQFF,TGTGCCAGCAGTTTAGGGGCGACTAGCGGGAGAACCTACAATGAGCAGTTCTTC
TRBJ2-7,TRBV20-1,TRBD1,-,CSASALPGQGKIDYYEQYF,TGCAGTGCTAGTGCTCTCCCGGGACAGGGGAAGATTGACTACTACGAGCAGTACTTC
TRBJ2-3,TRBV28,-,-,CASTPQGSYTDTQYF,TGTGCCAGCACCCCACAGGGATCTTACACAGATACGCAGTATTTT
TRBJ2-4,TRBV28,TRBD1,many,CASSHDRGLRNIQYF,TGTGCCAGCAGTCATGACAGGGGGCTTCGAAACATTCAGTACTTC
TRBJ2-1,TRBV20-1,-,-,CSASTGAGLDEQFF,TGCAGTGCTAGTACGGGAGCGGGTCTCGATGAGCAGTTCTTC
TRBJ2-1,TRBV4-1,-,many,CASSRTVRDYYNEQFF,TGCGCCAGCAGCCGGACAGTCCGGGACTACTACAATGAGCAGTTCTTC
TRBJ2-7,TRBV10-3,TRBD1,-,CAISNYERLDRGLDEQYF,TGTGCCATCAGTAACTACGAGCGGTTAGACAGGGGGCTTGACGAGCAGTACTTC
TRBJ1-1,TRBV12-3/TRBV12-4,-,-,CASSFSVGLEAFF,TGTGCCAGCAGTTTTTCCGTCGGACTTGAAGCTTTCTTT
TRBJ2-2,TRBV6-2/TRBV6-3,-,few,CASSYGGPNTGELFF,TGTGCCAGCAGTTACGGAGGGCCGAACACCGGGGAGCTGTTTTTT
TRBJ1-2,TRBV7-2,-,-,CASSLARHLYGYTF,TGTGCCAGCAGCTTAGCCAGGCACCTCTATGGCTACACCTTC
TRBJ2-1,TRBV20-1,-,few,CSAAEFRYNEQFF,TGCAGTGCTGCAGAATTCCGTTACAATGAGCAGTTCTTC
TRBJ2-1,TRBV3-1,-,-,CASTLSPHPVEQFF,TGTGCCAGCACCCTAAGCCCCCATCCCGTAGAGCAGTTCTTC
TRBJ2-3,TRBV28,-,-,CASSLSPSYGTDTQYF,TGTGCCAGCAGTTTAAGCCCCTCTTACGGCACAGATACGCAGTATTTT
TRBJ2-2,TRBV7-8,-,few,CASSTMTLRRNTGELFF,TGTGCCAGCAGCACCATGACCCTCAGGAGAAACACCGGGGAGCTGTTTTTT
TRBJ2-2,TRBV15,-,few,CATSRGQGNTGELFF,TGTGCCACCAGCAGAGGCCAGGGGAACACCGGGGAGCTGTTTTTT
TRBJ1-1,TRBV6-2/TRBV6-3,-,-,CASSYAGRGSTEAFF,TGTGCCAGCAGTTACGCAGGACGGGGGAGCACTGAAGCTTTCTTT
TRBJ1-2,TRBV7-9,TRBD1,many,CASSLGTGLSYGYTF,TGTGCCAGCAGCTTAGGGACAGGGCTGAGCTATGGCTACACCTTC
TRBJ2-1,TRBV12-3/TRBV12-4,TRBD2,few,CASSLTREQDEQFF,TGTGCCAGCAGTTTGACGCGGGAGCAAGATGAGCAGTTCTTC
TRBJ2-4,TRBV5-1,-,-,CASSLIGTGENIQYF,TGCGCCAGCAGCCTGATCGGAACGGGGGAAAACATTCAGTACTTC
TRBJ2-1,TRBV6-2/TRBV6-3,TRBD1,-,CASSQATGLFF,TGTGCCAGCAGCCAAGCGACAGGGCTGTTCTTC
TRBJ2-6,TRBV7-9,TRBD1,few,CASSLGQGSGANVLTF,TGTGCCAGCAGCCTTGGACAGGGATCTGGGGCCAACGTCCTGACTTTC
TRBJ2-7,TRBV2,-,few,CASSVAAGSYEQYF,TGTGCCAGCAGTGTAGCTGCCGGCTCCTACGAGCAGTACTTC
TRBJ2-1,TRBV20-1,-,-,CSAPPPSGGTRAYNEQFF,TGCAGTGCCCCCCCACCGAGTGGTGGAACTAGAGCTTACAATGAGCAGTTCTTC
TRBJ2-3,TRBV12-3/TRBV12-4,TRBD1,-,CASRHKGQEILSSTDTQYF,TGTGCCAGCAGACACAAAGGACAGGAAATCCTTTCTAGCACAGATACGCAGTATTTT
TRBJ2-6,TRBV21-1,-,-,CASSKALGRGPGANVLTF,TGTGCCAGCAGCAAAGCGTTGGGTCGGGGACCTGGGGCCAACGTCCTGACTTTC
TRBJ2-2,TRBV5-1,-,-,CASSYRDSNTGELFF,TGCGCCAGCAGCTACCGGGACTCGAACACCGGGGAGCTGTTTTTT
TRBJ2-1,TRBV20-1,TRBD2,-,CSANGPGLAGGPNEQLF,TGCAGTGCTAATGGACCGGGACTAGCGGGAGGGCCGAATGAGCAGCTCTTC
TRBJ2-6,TRBV10-3,-,few,CAISETFFGGANVLTF,TGTGCCATCAGTGAGACCTTTTTCGGCGGGGCCAACGTCCTGACTTTC
TRBJ2-2,TRBV5-1,-,few,CASSFQGVGSITGELFF,TGCGCCAGCAGCTTTCAAGGGGTCGGAAGCATAACCGGGGAGCTGTTTTTT
TRBJ2-1,TRBV21-1,-,-,CASSKLQRQKCLEWIDEQFF,TGTGCCAGCAGCAAACTTCAGAGACAAAAGTGCCTGGAGTGGATCGATGAGCAGTTCTTC
TRBJ1-4,TRBV20-1,TRBD1,few,CSARGPGQGKGEKLFF,TGCAGTGCTAGAGGCCCCGGACAGGGAAAGGGTGAAAAACTGTTTTTT
TRBJ2-1,TRBV11-2,TRBD2,-,CASSPSPSGGYNEQFF,TGTGCCAGCAGCCCCTCACCTAGCGGGGGATACAATGAGCAGTTCTTC
TRBJ2-7,TRBV6-2/TRBV6-3,TRBD2,many,CASQNSGRTYEQYF,TGTGCCAGCCAAAATAGCGGGCGAACCTACGAGCAGTACTTC